This TCR beta chain is from a study of identical twins. This clonotype was seen at least ten times. A single record per CDR3 protein comes from TCRdb applying MiXCR to the 5' RACE reads. The table records some 600,000 distinct CDR3 sequences, 7.1% of them present only once. With 6 bases removed from V and 2 bases from J, the gap between germline ends came to 9 bases. CDR3 length equals 13 residues. Germline-derived CDR1 and CDR2 are SGHTA and FQGTGA. The sample also formed part of further work on yellow fever vaccine responses in identical twins.

The clonotype originates from a woman aged 18-30 years in good health. The chain has TRBV7-3 and TRBJ2-3; D uncertain. Sequencing was performed on PBMCs. CDR3 nucleotide sequence: TGTGCCAGCAGTCCCACAGCCACAGATACGCAGTATTTT. Protein: CASSPTATDTQYF.